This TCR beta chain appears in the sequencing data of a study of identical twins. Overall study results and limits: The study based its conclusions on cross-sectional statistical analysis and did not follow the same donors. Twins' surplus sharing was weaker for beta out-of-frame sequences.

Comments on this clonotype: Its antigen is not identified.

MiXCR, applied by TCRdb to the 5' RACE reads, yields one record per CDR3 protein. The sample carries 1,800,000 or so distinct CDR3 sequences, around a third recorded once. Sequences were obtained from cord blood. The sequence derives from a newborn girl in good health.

Here the CDR3 reads CASSPGFSYGYTF. Written as DNA, the CDR3 is TGTGCCAGCAGCCCGGGATTCAGCTATGGCTACACCTTC. The chain is built from TRBV6-2 or TRBV6-3 and TRBJ1-2; D unresolved. Looked up from germline, CDR1 is MNHEY and CDR2 is SVGEGT. The CDR3 covers 13 residues. V was shortened by 6 bases and J by 4 bases, with 12 bases between the two germline ends.